This is a list of T cell receptor beta chains from one sample in a study of human T cells and chemical hapten exposure. TCRdb re-called the RACE reads with MiXCR, one entry per CDR3 protein. The table has 250,000 to 300,000 distinct CDR3 sequences, 7.5% to 9% seen once. Here the sequenced sample was whole blood, taken in connection with sensitization to the hapten diphenylcyclopropenone (DPC). These TCRs come from a man aged 18 to 35 with alopecia areata. Some clones in this sample may be carry-over from other donors' samples. The conserved cysteine and the conserved F or W are not part of the CDR3 here. Each record gives: clone size, V gene, J gene, CDR3 protein. The size entry is marked missing in some rows and otherwise reads once, few, many or a size class.

many	TRBV9	TRBJ2-7	ASSVGYGTYEQY
NA	TRBV7-9	TRBJ2-1	ASSPSGVNEQF
NA	TRBV20-1	TRBJ1-1	SARRGGGTEAF
many	TRBV5-1	TRBJ1-6	ASSKSGQDNSPLH
few	TRBV27	TRBJ2-1	ASSFSTGSYNEQF
few	TRBV6-6	TRBJ1-5	ASSYDPQGDGDQPQH
NA	TRBV6-2/TRBV6-3	TRBJ1-1	ASSYVGTGGYKVSEAF
NA	TRBV12-3/TRBV12-4	TRBJ1-6	ASSFSGQGNSPLH
NA	TRBV20-1	TRBJ2-3	SARSGGEIDTQY
NA	TRBV7-3	TRBJ2-1	ASSFAGTAYNEQF
many	TRBV25-1	TRBJ1-2	ASSTLGGGYGYT
NA	TRBV7-9	TRBJ2-5	ASSLAGRGPFKVQY
NA	TRBV6-5	TRBJ1-1	ASSTGTVSSTEAF
many	TRBV5-1	TRBJ1-1	ASSSQDTTNTEAF
few	TRBV7-2	TRBJ1-5	ASAPVWNQPQH
NA	TRBV12-3/TRBV12-4	TRBJ2-1	ASSPGTLPYNEQF
many	TRBV20-1	TRBJ2-7	SAEGGQGKYEQY
NA	TRBV6-2/TRBV6-3	TRBJ2-3	ASSYSPGLAGVTDTQY